These T cell receptor beta chains were read from a single sample in a study of early T cells in non-severe SARS-CoV-2 infection. In TCRdb, the 5' RACE reads were re-called with MiXCR into one record per CDR3 protein. The sample carries tens of thousands of distinct CDR3 sequences, roughly 10% recorded once. The sequencing input was whole blood. These receptors were taken from an adult who was a healthcare worker with PCR-confirmed SARS-CoV-2 infection or an uninfected control (not recorded which). The conserved cysteine and the conserved F or W are not part of the CDR3 here. Fields, in order: V gene, D gene, J gene, CDR3 protein. D genes are given only for firm matches.

>TRBV2|.|TRBJ1-1
ASSVGLLTEAF
>TRBV5-1|.|TRBJ2-6
ASRTSAGANVLT
>TRBV6-4|TRBD1|TRBJ1-6
ASSPQGADNSPLH
>TRBV10-2|.|TRBJ1-1
ASSESPDREAF
>TRBV7-9|TRBD1|TRBJ1-1
ASSLGQGMNTEAF
>TRBV7-9|TRBD1|TRBJ2-5
ASSPGQGDMETQY
>TRBV3-1|.|TRBJ1-2
ASSLTGLGVNYGYT
>TRBV3-1|TRBD2|TRBJ2-2
ASSQLLAGGPTGELF
>TRBV29-1|TRBD1|TRBJ2-1
SVADREQF
>TRBV7-9|.|TRBJ2-3
ASRGPTRTHTDTQY
>TRBV5-1|.|TRBJ2-5
ASSATGMGQETQY
>TRBV12-3/TRBV12-4|.|TRBJ1-6
ASSFGGYNSPLH
>TRBV20-1|.|TRBJ1-2
SASGRGYGYT
>TRBV6-6|TRBD1|TRBJ2-7
ASRSGTVVYEQY
>TRBV29-1|.|TRBJ2-7
SVFEPSYEQY
>TRBV7-9|.|TRBJ2-3
ASSFPLSTDTQY
>TRBV30|.|TRBJ1-2
AWSPGTYGYT
>TRBV28|.|TRBJ1-3
ASSPDSSGNTIY
>TRBV19|.|TRBJ1-5
ASSRLGDQPQH
>TRBV10-3|.|TRBJ1-5
AISESWSLRNQPQH
>TRBV27|TRBD1|TRBJ2-5
ASSPQQGGRETQY
>TRBV7-9|TRBD2|TRBJ2-5
ASSLRTPGLAAQETQY
>TRBV29-1|TRBD1|TRBJ2-2
SVGPGQENTGELF
>TRBV15|TRBD1|TRBJ1-4
ATSRVGTGREKLF
>TRBV4-3|.|TRBJ2-1
ASSQEGNDIAYNEQF
>TRBV7-2|TRBD1|TRBJ2-3
ASSSTGGITDTQY
>TRBV6-5|.|TRBJ1-1
ASSYSKVRHPNTEAF
>TRBV3-1|.|TRBJ1-6
ASSQDQAGSNSPLH
>TRBV5-1|.|TRBJ2-2
ATAGRQNTGELF
>TRBV20-1|TRBD2|TRBJ2-4
SARGAAGLENIQY
>TRBV12-3/TRBV12-4|.|TRBJ2-7
ASSGSSYEQY
>TRBV29-1|.|TRBJ1-1
SALKGRMNTEAF
>TRBV6-4|.|TRBJ2-1
ASSDSIKVPYNEQF
>TRBV3-1|.|TRBJ1-1
ASSQVLQGNTEAF
>TRBV14|.|TRBJ1-2
ASSPGHIYGYT
>TRBV12-5|.|TRBJ2-3
ASGSRLDITDTQY
>TRBV6-6|TRBD1|TRBJ1-1
ASSTLWTGLMNTEAF
>TRBV19|.|TRBJ1-2
ASSIDQEGLYYGYT
>TRBV13|TRBD1|TRBJ1-2
ASSLFAGGADYGYT
>TRBV27|.|TRBJ1-1
ASSLSLGGQREAF
>TRBV20-1|TRBD1|TRBJ1-3
SAEPGGSGNTIY
>TRBV6-1|.|TRBJ1-2
AREDRWNGYT
>TRBV9|.|TRBJ2-3
ASSPHGGRADTQY
>TRBV2|.|TRBJ1-1
ASSAQLPMNTEAF
>TRBV20-1|.|TRBJ2-1
SARDVVHEQF
>TRBV5-1|.|TRBJ1-3
ASSERASTRISGNTIY
>TRBV12-5|.|TRBJ2-1
ASGPPTDEQF
>TRBV10-3|TRBD2|TRBJ2-5
AISPSGGQTQY
>TRBV5-1|.|TRBJ1-1
ASSLWEVNTEAF
>TRBV6-2/TRBV6-3|TRBD2|TRBJ2-1
ASSYLAGGPYNEQF
>TRBV29-1|TRBD1|TRBJ1-2
SATTGPYNYGYT